This T cell receptor beta chain was identified during a study of T cell responses to AZD1222 COVID-19 vaccine. The method was immunoSEQ multiplex PCR; TCRdb's version includes in-frame clones alone and lacks a portion of them. Of 80,000 to 100,000 clones listed, roughly 88% are singletons. The sequence was collected from an adult who received the AZD1222 COVID-19 vaccine. The source was peripheral blood, collected 28 days after the second AZD1222 dose.

The CDR3 coding sequence is TGTGCCAGCAGCGTATCCTACCCTAGTTACGAGCAGTACTTC. Translated, it gives CASSVSYPSYEQYF. This chain links TRBV9 with TRBJ2-7; no definite D call. The V end was cut by 1 base, the J end by 4 bases, with 12 bases between. In germline, CDR1 is SGDLS, CDR2 YYNGEE. The length of the CDR3 is 14 residues.